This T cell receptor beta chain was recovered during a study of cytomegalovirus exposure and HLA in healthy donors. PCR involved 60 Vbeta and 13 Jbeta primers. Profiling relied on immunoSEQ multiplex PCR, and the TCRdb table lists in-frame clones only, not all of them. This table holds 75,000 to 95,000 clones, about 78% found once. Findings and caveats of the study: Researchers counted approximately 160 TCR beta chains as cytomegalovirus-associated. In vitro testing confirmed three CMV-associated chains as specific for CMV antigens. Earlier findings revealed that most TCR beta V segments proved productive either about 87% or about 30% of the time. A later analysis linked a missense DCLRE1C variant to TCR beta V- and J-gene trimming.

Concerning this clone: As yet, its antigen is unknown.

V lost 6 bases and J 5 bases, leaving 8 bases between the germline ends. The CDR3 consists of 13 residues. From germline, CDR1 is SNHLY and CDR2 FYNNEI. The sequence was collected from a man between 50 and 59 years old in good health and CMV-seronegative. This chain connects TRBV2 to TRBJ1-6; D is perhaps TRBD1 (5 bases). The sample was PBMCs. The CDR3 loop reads CASRGEDNSPLHF. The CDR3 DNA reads TGTGCCAGCAGAGGGGAAGATAATTCACCCCTCCACTTT.